This section outlines one T cell receptor (beta chain) sequence together with its context. This clone was recorded a few times. Its binding antigen is unknown. Base qualities are not at hand, and no much larger clone is one base apart. This entry is derived from a study of T cell changes during pregnancy in multiple sclerosis (dated by TCRdb to the late 2010s). General notes on the study: The study examined how the T cell repertoire changed over the course of pregnancy in women with multiple sclerosis.

Receptors were amplified or captured by the immunoSEQ multiplex PCR assay. TCRdb mirrors the immuneACCESS table, restricted to in-frame sequences. Some clones are absent from its copies; in checked studies, under half trace to an unresolved V gene, and the reason for the others is unknown. This sample lists approximately 90,000 clones; roughly 94% were detected once. The top ten constitute 0.7% to 0.95% of the sample. Relative to germline, V is missing 4 bases and J is missing 4 bases, with 8 bases of the junction outside any gene match. CDR3 length: 15 amino acids, cysteine to phenylalanine. Solely the CDR3 DNA is kept, with 45 bases framed from the first base. CDR1 and CDR2 (SNHLY, FYNNEI) derive from the germline V gene.

The chain is made from TRBV2 and TRBJ2-7; 9 of the junction bases match TRBD1. Sample: peripheral blood, taken in the third trimester of pregnancy. This TCR derives from a female donor with multiple sclerosis, enrolled in a pregnancy study. The DNA is as follows: TGTGCCAGCAGTGCGGCGGGACAGGGCGGTTACGAGCAGTACTTC. This codes for CASSAAGQGGYEQYF.